Each of the 7 T cell receptor beta chains below was sequenced from the same sample in a study of T cells in Graves' hyperthyroidism and ophthalmopathy. Amplified TCR beta CDR3 regions came from RNA transcripts. First-round RT-PCR of the TCR CDR3 relied on the HTBI primer set. MiXCR, run by TCRdb on the multiplex PCR reads, gives a single entry per CDR3 protein. This table has a few hundred thousand distinct CDR3 sequences, 46% appearing once. The specimen sequenced was peripheral blood or thyroid tissue (not recorded which). The receptors here all came from an adult woman with Graves' disease, either hyperthyroidism or ophthalmopathy (not recorded which).

The chain couples TRBV9 to TRBJ1-4; D might be TRBD1 (5 bases). The CDR3 has 14 amino acids. The germline V gene encodes CDR1 SGDLS and CDR2 YYNGEE. Trimming took off 2 bases at V and 3 bases at J, with 8 bases between the two ends. The CDR3: CASSVSGANEKLFF. The CDR3 coding sequence is TGTGCCAGCAGCGTTTCGGGGGCTAATGAAAAACTGTTTTTT.

The chain carries TRBV7-9 and TRBJ2-1; D call uncertain. CDR3 length equals 9 residues. Germline values: CDR1 SEHNR, CDR2 FQNEAQ (reference sequence). Trimming pared 4 bases from V and 12 bases from J, leaving 4 bases between. In nucleotides, the CDR3 is TGTGCCAGCAGCTCGAGGCAGTTCTTC. Encoded protein: CASSSRQFF.

The chain employs TRBV7-6 and TRBJ1-3; D gene unclear. CDR1 SGHVS and CDR2 FNYEAQ come from the germline V gene. The CDR3 is 18 residues long. V lost 3 bases and J lost 0, with 18 bases in between. For the CDR3, the DNA is TGTGCCAGCAGCTTTATGTCCCCTCGAAGCGGCTCTGGAAACACCATATATTTT. This sequence encodes CASSFMSPRSGSGNTIYF.

The chain combines TRBV9 with TRBJ1-4; D is unclear. The CDR3 totals 13 residues. V was shortened by 4 bases and J by 8 bases, with 12 bases between the two germline ends. Germline CDR1 reads SGDLS; CDR2 reads YYNGEE. The DNA for the CDR3 is TGTGCCAGCAGCCCTCCTGGGGTCGAAAAACTGTTTTTT. It yields the protein CASSPPGVEKLFF. The variable domain in full, completed from reference TRBV9 and TRBJ1-4, reads DSGVTQTPKHLITATGQRVTLRCSPRSGDLSVYWYQQSLDQGLQFLIQYYNGEERAKGNILERFSAQQFPDLHSELNLSSLELGDSALYFCASSPPGVEKLFFGSGTQLSVL.

Ten or more counts support this clonotype. The rearrangement joins TRBV5-5 to TRBJ2-2, with unresolved D. The CDR3 totals 13 residues. Trimming pared 4 bases from V and 5 bases from J, leaving 9 bases between. Germline loops: CDR1 SGHKS, CDR2 YYEKEE (reference sequence). The CDR3 protein is CASSARMTGELFF. The CDR3 nucleotides are TGTGCCAGCAGCGCGCGAATGACCGGGGAGCTGTTTTTT.

This clonotype was detected many times. The chain links TRBV7-2 to TRBJ2-2, with 10 bases lining up with TRBD2. There are 17 residues in the CDR3. After removal of 6 bases from V and 2 bases from J, the junction contained 9 bases not matched to a gene. Germline assignment: CDR1 SGHTA and CDR2 FQGNSA. DNA for the CDR3: TGTGCCAGCAGACCAGGGGCTAGCGGGAGTAACACCGGGGAGCTGTTTTTT. This sequence encodes CASRPGASGSNTGELFF.

A remark on this clonotype: A much larger clone sits a single nucleotide away, making a read error possible. J is TRBJ2-3 and V is TRBV9, with 7 bases matching TRBD2. V was clipped by 4 bases and J by 5 bases; unmatched bases: 7. The germline V gene has CDR1 SGDLS and CDR2 YYNGEE. This CDR3 has 14 amino acids. The CDR3 here is CASSLLGEGDTQYF. Written as DNA, the CDR3 is TGTGCCAGCAGCTTATTGGGGGAGGGAGATACGCAGTATTTT.